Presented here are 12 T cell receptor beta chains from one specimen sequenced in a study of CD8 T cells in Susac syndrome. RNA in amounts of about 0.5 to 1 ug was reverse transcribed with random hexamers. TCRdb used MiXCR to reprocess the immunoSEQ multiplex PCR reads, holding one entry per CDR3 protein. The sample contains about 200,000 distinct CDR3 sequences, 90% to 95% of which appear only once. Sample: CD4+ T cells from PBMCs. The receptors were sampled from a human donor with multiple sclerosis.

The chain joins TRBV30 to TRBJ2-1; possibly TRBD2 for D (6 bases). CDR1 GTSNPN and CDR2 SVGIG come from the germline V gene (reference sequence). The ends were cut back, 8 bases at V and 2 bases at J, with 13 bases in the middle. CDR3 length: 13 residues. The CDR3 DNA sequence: TGTGCCACGACGACTAGAGCCTACAATGAGCAGTTCTTC. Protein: CATTTRAYNEQFF.

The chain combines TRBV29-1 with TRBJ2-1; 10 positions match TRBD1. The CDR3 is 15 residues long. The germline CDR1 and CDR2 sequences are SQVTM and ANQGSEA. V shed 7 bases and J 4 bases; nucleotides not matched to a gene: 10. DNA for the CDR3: TGCAGCGCTCGGGCGGGACAGGGGTTTTACAATGAGCAGTTCTTC. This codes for CSARAGQGFYNEQFF.

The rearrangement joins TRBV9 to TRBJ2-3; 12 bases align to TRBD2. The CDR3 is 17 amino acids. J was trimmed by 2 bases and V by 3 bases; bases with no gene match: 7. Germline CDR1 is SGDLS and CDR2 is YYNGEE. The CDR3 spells CASSELTSGGVTDTQYF. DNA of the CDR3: TGTGCCAGCAGCGAGTTGACTAGCGGGGGAGTCACAGATACGCAGTATTTT.

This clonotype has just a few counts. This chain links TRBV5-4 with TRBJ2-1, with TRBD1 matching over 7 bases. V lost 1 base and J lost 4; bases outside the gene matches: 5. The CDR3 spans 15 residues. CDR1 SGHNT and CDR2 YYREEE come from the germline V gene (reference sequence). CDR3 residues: CASSLSGQSYNEQFF. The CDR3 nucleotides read TGTGCCAGCAGCTTGTCGGGACAGTCGTACAATGAGCAGTTCTTC.

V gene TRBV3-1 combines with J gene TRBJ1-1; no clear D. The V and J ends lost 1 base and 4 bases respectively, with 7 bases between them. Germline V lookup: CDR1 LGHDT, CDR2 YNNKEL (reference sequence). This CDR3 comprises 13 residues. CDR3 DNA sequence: TGTGCCAGCAGCCAAGGGATGCTCACTGAAGCTTTCTTT. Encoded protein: CASSQGMLTEAFF.

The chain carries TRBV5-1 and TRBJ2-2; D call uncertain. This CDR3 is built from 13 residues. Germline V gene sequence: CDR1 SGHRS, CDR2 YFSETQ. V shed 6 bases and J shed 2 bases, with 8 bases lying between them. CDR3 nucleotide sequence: TGCGCCAGCATGGAACAAAACACCGGGGAGCTGTTTTTT. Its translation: CASMEQNTGELFF.

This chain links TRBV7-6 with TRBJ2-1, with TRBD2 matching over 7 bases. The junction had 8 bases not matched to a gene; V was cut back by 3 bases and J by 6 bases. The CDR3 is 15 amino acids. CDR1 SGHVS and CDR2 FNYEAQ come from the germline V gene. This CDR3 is CASSFGAGARNEQFF. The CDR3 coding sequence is TGTGCCAGCAGCTTCGGTGCGGGAGCCCGCAATGAGCAGTTCTTC.

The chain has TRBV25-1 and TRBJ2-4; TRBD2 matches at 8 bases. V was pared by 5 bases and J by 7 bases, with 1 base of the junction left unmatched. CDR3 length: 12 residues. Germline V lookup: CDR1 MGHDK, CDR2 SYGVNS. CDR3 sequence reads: CASSPGGNIQYF. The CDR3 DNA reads TGTGCCAGCAGTCCGGGGGGGAACATTCAGTACTTC.

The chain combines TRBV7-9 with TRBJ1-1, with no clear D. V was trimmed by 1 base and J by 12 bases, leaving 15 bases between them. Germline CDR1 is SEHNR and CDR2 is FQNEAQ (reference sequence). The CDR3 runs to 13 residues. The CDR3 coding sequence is TGTGCCAGCAGCTTAGTCAAGGAGGGCGAGACTTTCTTT. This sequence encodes CASSLVKEGETFF.

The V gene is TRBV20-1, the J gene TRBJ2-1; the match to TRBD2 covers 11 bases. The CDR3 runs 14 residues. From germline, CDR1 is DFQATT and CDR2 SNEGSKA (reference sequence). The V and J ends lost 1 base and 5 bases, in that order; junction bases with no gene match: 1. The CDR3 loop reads CSARGLAGHNEQFF. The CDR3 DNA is TGCAGTGCTAGAGGACTAGCGGGGCACAATGAGCAGTTCTTC.

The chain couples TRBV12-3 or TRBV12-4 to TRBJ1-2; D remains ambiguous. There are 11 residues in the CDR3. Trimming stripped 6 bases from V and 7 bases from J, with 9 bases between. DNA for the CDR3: TGTGCCAGCAGGTCCCGCGGTGGCTACACCTTC. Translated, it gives CASRSRGGYTF.

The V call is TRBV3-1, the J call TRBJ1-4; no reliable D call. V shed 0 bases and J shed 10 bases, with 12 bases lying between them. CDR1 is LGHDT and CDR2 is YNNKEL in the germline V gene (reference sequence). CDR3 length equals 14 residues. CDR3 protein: CASSQDFGDGKLFF. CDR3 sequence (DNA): TGTGCCAGCAGCCAAGATTTTGGGGATGGAAAACTGTTTTTT.